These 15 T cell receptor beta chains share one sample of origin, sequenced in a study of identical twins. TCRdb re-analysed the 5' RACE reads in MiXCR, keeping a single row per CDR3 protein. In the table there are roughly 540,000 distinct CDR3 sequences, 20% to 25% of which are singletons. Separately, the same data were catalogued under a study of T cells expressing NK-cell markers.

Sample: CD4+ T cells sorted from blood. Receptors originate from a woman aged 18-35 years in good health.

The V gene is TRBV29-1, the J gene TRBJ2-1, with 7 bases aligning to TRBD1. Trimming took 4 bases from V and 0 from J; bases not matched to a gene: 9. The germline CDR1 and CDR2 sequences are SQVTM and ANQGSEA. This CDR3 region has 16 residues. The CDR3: CSVGRGQWSSYNEQFF. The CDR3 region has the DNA TGCAGCGTTGGTAGGGGGCAATGGAGCTCCTACAATGAGCAGTTCTTC.

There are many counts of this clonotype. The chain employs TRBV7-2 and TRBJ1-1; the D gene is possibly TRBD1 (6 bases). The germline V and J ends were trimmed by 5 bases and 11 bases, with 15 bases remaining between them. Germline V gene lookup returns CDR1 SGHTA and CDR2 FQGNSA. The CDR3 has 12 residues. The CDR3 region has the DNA TGTGCCAGCAGCAGGGGGATGAGGTCCGCTTTCTTT. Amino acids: CASSRGMRSAFF.

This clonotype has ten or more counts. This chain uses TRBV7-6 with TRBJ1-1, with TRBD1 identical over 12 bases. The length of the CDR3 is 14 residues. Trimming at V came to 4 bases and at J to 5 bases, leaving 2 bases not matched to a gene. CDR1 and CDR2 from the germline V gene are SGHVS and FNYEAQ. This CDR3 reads CASSWDRGQTEAFF. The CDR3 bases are TGTGCCAGCAGCTGGGACAGGGGGCAAACTGAAGCTTTCTTT.

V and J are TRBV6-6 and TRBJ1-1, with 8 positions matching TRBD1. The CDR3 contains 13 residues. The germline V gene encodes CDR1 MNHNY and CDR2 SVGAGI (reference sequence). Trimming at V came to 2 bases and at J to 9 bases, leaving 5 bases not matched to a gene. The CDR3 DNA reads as TGTGCCAGCAGTTACGCAGGGGGCGCGAAAGCTTTCTTT. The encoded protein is CASSYAGGAKAFF.

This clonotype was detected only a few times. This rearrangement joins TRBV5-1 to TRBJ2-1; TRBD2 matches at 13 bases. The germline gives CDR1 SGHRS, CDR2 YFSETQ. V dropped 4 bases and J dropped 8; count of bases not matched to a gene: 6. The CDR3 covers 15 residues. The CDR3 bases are TGCGCCAGCAGCGTTACTAGCGGGGGGGCCGATGAGCAGTTCTTC. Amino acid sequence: CASSVTSGGADEQFF.

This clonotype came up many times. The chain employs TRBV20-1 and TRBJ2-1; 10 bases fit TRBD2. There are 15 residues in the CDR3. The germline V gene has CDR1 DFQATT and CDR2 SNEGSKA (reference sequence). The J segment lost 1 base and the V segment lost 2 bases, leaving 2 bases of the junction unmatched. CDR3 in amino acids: CSARSSGRSYNEQFF. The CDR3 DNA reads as TGCAGTGCTAGAAGTAGCGGGAGGTCCTACAATGAGCAGTTCTTC.

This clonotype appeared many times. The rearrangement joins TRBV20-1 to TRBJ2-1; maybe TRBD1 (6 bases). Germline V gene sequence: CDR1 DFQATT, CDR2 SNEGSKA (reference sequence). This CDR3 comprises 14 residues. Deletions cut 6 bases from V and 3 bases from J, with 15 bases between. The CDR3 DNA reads TGCAGTGCCCTGGACAGATCCCTCTACAATGAGCAGTTCTTC. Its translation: CSALDRSLYNEQFF.

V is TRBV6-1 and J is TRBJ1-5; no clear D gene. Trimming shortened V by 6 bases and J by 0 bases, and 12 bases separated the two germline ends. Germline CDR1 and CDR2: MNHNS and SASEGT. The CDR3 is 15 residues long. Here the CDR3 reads CASSPLRSSNQPQHF. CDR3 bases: TGTGCCAGCAGCCCACTTAGGTCTAGCAATCAGCCCCAGCATTTT.

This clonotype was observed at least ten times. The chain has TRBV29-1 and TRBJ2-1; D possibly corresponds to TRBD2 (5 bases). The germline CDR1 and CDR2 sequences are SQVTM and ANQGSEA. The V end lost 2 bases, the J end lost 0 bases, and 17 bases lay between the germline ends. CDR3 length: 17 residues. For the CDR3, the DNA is TGCAGCGTTGAAAGGAGGCCGGGCTTTAGCTCCTACAATGAGCAGTTCTTC. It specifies CSVERRPGFSSYNEQFF.

The CDR3 DNA reads TGCGCCAGCAGCTTGCTTCAGGGGAGGGATTCACCCCTCCACTTT. Translating gives CASSLLQGRDSPLHF. The chain carries TRBV5-1 and TRBJ1-6, with D possibly being TRBD1 (6 bases). Trimming left V 1 base short and J 8 bases short, with 13 bases between. This CDR3 region has 15 residues. The germline V gene has CDR1 SGHRS and CDR2 YFSETQ.

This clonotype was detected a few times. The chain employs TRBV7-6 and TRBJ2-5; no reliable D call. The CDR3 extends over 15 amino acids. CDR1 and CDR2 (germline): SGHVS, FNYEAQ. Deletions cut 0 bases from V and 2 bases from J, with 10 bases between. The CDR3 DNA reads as TGTGCCAGCAGCTTAGCTTCCGGCAGTCAAGAGACCCAGTACTTC. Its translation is CASSLASGSQETQYF. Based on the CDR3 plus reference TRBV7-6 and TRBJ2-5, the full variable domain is GAGVSQSPRYKVTKRGQDVALRCDPISGHVSLYWYRQALGQGPEFLTYFNYEAQQDKSGLPNDRFSAERPEGSISTLTIQRTEQRDSAMYRCASSLASGSQETQYFGPGTRLLVL.

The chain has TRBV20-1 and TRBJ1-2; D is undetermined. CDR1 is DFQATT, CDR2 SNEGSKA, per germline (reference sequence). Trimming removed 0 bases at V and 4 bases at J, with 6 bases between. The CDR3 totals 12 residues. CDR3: CSARDLGYGYTF. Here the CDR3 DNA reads TGCAGTGCTAGAGATTTAGGCTATGGCTACACCTTC.

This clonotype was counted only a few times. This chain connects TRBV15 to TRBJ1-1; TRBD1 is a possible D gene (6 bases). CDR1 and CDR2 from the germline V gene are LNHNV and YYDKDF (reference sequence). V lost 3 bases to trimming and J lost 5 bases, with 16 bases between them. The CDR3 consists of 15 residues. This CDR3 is CATSRGWGQGTEAFF. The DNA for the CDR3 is TGTGCCACCAGCAGGGGCTGGGGGCAGGGGACTGAAGCTTTCTTT.

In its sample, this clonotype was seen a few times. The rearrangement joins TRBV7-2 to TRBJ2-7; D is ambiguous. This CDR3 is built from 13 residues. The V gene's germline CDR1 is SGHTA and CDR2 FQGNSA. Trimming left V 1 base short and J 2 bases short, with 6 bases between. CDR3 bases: TGTGCCAGCAGCTTAGGCAAAGCCTACGAGCAGTACTTC. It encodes CASSLGKAYEQYF.

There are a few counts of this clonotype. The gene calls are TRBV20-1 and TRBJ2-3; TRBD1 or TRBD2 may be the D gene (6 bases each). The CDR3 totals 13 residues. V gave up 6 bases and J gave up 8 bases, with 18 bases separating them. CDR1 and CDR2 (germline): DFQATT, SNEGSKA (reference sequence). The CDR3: CSALRGPDGTQYF. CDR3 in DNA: TGCAGTGCATTACGGGGGCCCGATGGTACGCAGTATTTT.